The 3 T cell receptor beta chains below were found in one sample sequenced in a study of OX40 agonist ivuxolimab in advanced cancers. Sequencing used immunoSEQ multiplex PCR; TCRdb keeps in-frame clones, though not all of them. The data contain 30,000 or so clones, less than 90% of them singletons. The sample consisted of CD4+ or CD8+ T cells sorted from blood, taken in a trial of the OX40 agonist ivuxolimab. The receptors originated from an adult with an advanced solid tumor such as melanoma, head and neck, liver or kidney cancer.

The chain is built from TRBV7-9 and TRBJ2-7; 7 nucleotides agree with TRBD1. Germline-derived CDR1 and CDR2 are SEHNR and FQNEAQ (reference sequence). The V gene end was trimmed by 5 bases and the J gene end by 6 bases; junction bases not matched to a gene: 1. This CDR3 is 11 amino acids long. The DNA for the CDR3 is TGTGCCAGCAGCCGACAGGGCGAGCAGTACTTC. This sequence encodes CASSRQGEQYF.

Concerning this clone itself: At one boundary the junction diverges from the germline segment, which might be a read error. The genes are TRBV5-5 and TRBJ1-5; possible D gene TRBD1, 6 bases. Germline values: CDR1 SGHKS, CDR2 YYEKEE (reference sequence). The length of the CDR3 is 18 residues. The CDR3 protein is CASSLEGQPSLEDQSQHF. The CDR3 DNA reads TGTGCCAGCAGCTTGGAAGGACAGCCCTCGCTTGAGGATCAGTCCCAGCATTTT.

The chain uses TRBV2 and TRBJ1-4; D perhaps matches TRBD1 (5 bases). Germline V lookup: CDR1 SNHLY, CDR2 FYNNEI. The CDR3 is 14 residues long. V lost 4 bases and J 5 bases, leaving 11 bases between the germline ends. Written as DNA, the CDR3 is TGTGCCAGCAGTGGGCGGGACCAAAATGAAAAACTGTTTTTT. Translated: CASSGRDQNEKLFF.